The rows below give T cell receptor beta chains drawn from one sample of a study of CD8 T cells in Susac syndrome. TCRdb itself ran the immunoSEQ multiplex PCR reads through MiXCR, one entry per CDR3 protein. The sample contains some 150,000 distinct CDR3 sequences, roughly 95% of which appear only once. Sample: CD4+ T cells from PBMCs. The receptors here all came from a human donor in good health. CDR3s include the opening cysteine and the closing phenylalanine or tryptophan. The D gene is left open where the match is weak. Not all rows give a size; the values are once, few, many and, for expanded clones, a class.

v_gene,j_gene,abundance,d_gene,CDR3aa,CDR3nt
TRBV19,TRBJ2-3,.,.,CASSLQVLATTDTQYF,TGTGCCAGTAGTTTACAGGTTCTCGCCACCACAGATACGCAGTATTTT
TRBV27,TRBJ2-1,once,TRBD2,CASSLRSGRANNEQFF,TGTGCCAGCAGTTTAAGGAGCGGGAGGGCCAACAATGAGCAGTTCTTC
TRBV5-1,TRBJ1-2,.,.,CASGQGMFYGYTF,TGCGCCAGCGGTCAGGGAATGTTCTATGGCTACACCTTC
TRBV4-1,TRBJ2-2,once,.,CASSQGATANTGELFF,TGCGCCAGCAGCCAAGGGGCGACAGCGAACACCGGGGAGCTGTTTTTT
TRBV18,TRBJ2-3,.,.,CASSVRTDTQYF,TGTGCCAGCTCCGTTAGGACAGATACGCAGTATTTT
TRBV2,TRBJ1-1,.,TRBD1,CASSGQVVTEAFF,TGTGCCAGCAGCGGACAGGTGGTCACTGAAGCTTTCTTT
TRBV10-3,TRBJ1-3,.,.,CAIRPDNSGNTIYF,TGTGCCATCAGGCCGGACAACTCTGGAAACACCATATATTTT
TRBV18,TRBJ1-2,.,.,CASSPGAYSYGYTF,TGTGCCAGCTCACCGGGGGCGTATTCCTATGGCTACACCTTC
TRBV2,TRBJ1-1,.,.,CASSVDQGTNTEAFF,TGTGCCAGCAGTGTAGACCAGGGGACGAACACTGAAGCTTTCTTT
TRBV2,TRBJ2-5,.,.,CASSGGREETQYF,TGTGCCAGCAGTGGGGGCAGGGAAGAGACCCAGTACTTC
TRBV30,TRBJ1-4,.,TRBD1,CAWGDRNEKLFF,TGTGCCTGGGGGGACAGGAATGAAAAACTGTTTTTT
TRBV19,TRBJ2-2,.,TRBD2,CASSISPLAVNTGELFF,TGTGCCAGTAGTATCTCCCCCCTAGCGGTCAACACCGGGGAGCTGTTTTTT
TRBV2,TRBJ2-4,.,.,CASSVGWDIQYF,TGTGCCAGCAGTGTAGGGTGGGACATTCAGTACTTC
TRBV30,TRBJ1-5,.,.,CAWSPPRVGQPQHF,TGTGCCTGGAGTCCCCCCAGGGTAGGTCAGCCCCAGCATTTT
TRBV29-1,TRBJ2-5,.,.,CSVEELGTQYF,TGCAGCGTTGAGGAGTTGGGGACCCAGTACTTC
TRBV24-1,TRBJ2-6,.,.,CATSDPPKRSGANVLTF,TGTGCCACCAGTGATCCGCCGAAACGATCTGGGGCCAACGTCCTGACTTTC
TRBV24-1,TRBJ2-7,.,TRBD1,CATSPGQGHEQYF,TGTGCCACCAGCCCGGGACAGGGCCACGAGCAGTACTTC
TRBV9,TRBJ2-7,.,TRBD2,CASSPGLVYEQYF,TGTGCCAGCAGCCCCGGACTAGTCTACGAGCAGTACTTC
TRBV19,TRBJ2-2,.,TRBD1,CASSMLTGANTGELFF,TGTGCCAGTAGTATGCTGACAGGGGCGAACACCGGGGAGCTGTTTTTT
TRBV20-1,TRBJ2-7,.,TRBD1,CSARKDRVQYEQYF,TGCAGTGCTAGAAAAGACAGGGTTCAATACGAGCAGTACTTC
TRBV30,TRBJ1-1,.,TRBD1,CAWSGQGSSEAFF,TGTGCCTGGAGTGGACAGGGAAGCTCTGAAGCTTTCTTT
TRBV19,TRBJ2-6,few,.,CASSFRGSGANVLTF,TGTGCCAGTAGTTTTCGTGGGTCTGGGGCCAACGTCCTGACTTTC
TRBV11-1,TRBJ2-5,.,.,CASSSLRPEARNFQKETQYF,TGTGCCAGCAGCTCTCTGAGGCCAGAGGCGCGCAACTTTCAAAAAGAGACCCAGTACTTC
TRBV25-1,TRBJ1-3,.,.,CASSESLGASGNTIYF,TGTGCCAGCAGTGAATCTTTGGGGGCGAGCGGAAACACCATATATTTT
TRBV10-3,TRBJ2-7,.,TRBD1,CAISKSGTGDYEQYF,TGTGCCATCTCAAAGTCCGGGACAGGAGACTACGAGCAGTACTTC
TRBV10-3,TRBJ2-1,.,.,CAISAHNEQFF,TGTGCCATCAGTGCGCACAATGAGCAGTTCTTC
TRBV20-1,TRBJ2-7,.,.,CSARPAGIPYEQYF,TGCAGTGCTAGACCGGCAGGGATCCCCTACGAGCAGTACTTC
TRBV20-1,TRBJ1-2,.,.,CSAPDAVNYGYTF,TGCAGTGCTCCGGACGCTGTTAACTATGGCTACACCTTC
TRBV14,TRBJ1-1,.,.,CASSQAVGGFDTEAFF,TGTGCCAGCAGCCAAGCGGTAGGGGGGTTCGACACTGAAGCTTTCTTT
TRBV28,TRBJ1-1,.,.,CASMEGGGTEAFF,TGTGCCAGCATGGAGGGGGGAGGCACTGAAGCTTTCTTT
TRBV5-1,TRBJ2-7,.,TRBD2,CASSPSGSSYEQYF,TGTGCCAGCAGCCCTAGCGGTTCCTCCTACGAGCAGTACTTC
TRBV11-2,TRBJ1-4,.,TRBD1,CASSILQGKAAKLFF,TGTGCCAGCAGCATACTACAGGGGAAGGCGGCAAAACTGTTTTTT
TRBV20-1,TRBJ2-1,.,.,CSAKESSSYNEQFF,TGCAGTGCTAAGGAGTCGAGCTCCTACAATGAGCAGTTCTTC
TRBV7-9,TRBJ2-2,.,.,CASSSPLGGESNTGELFF,TGTGCCAGCAGCTCCCCCTTAGGGGGGGAATCAAACACCGGGGAGCTGTTTTTT
TRBV10-3,TRBJ2-1,.,TRBD2,CAIRDSGRAYNEQFF,TGTGCCATCAGGGATAGCGGGAGGGCCTACAATGAGCAGTTCTTC
TRBV7-3,TRBJ1-4,.,.,CASSLTRAGNEKLFF,TGTGCCAGCAGCTTAACCCGGGCAGGGAATGAAAAACTGTTTTTT
TRBV7-2,TRBJ2-1,.,TRBD2,CASSFLAGWANEQFF,TGTGCCAGCAGCTTCCTAGCGGGCTGGGCGAATGAGCAGTTCTTC
TRBV10-3,TRBJ2-7,.,.,CASRPSLNYEQYF,TGTGCCAGTCGGCCAAGCTTAAATTACGAGCAGTACTTC
TRBV5-4,TRBJ2-7,once,TRBD1,CASSYLTGLNYEQYF,TGTGCCAGCAGCTACTTGACAGGGTTAAATTACGAGCAGTACTTC
TRBV11-2,TRBJ2-7,.,.,CASSLDRVGSYEQYF,TGTGCCAGCAGCTTAGACAGGGTTGGATCCTACGAGCAGTACTTC
TRBV18,TRBJ2-1,.,.,CASSPKGNNEQFF,TGTGCCAGCTCACCAAAGGGTAACAATGAGCAGTTCTTC
TRBV5-1,TRBJ2-2,.,TRBD1,CASSSLDRANTGELFF,TGCGCCAGCAGCTCCCTGGACAGGGCGAACACCGGGGAGCTGTTTTTT
TRBV7-3,TRBJ2-1,once,TRBD2,CASSPTTSGIYEQFF,TGTGCCAGCAGCCCCACGACTAGCGGGATCTATGAGCAGTTCTTC
TRBV27,TRBJ2-3,.,TRBD2,CASSLSQLAGVGYTQYF,TGTGCCAGCAGTTTATCCCAACTAGCGGGAGTCGGGTATACGCAGTATTTT
TRBV6-1,TRBJ1-1,.,TRBD1,CASWTGDTEAFF,TGTGCCAGTTGGACAGGGGACACTGAAGCTTTCTTT
TRBV20-1,TRBJ2-3,.,TRBD2,CSARAGLAGLSTDTQYF,TGCAGTGCTAGAGCGGGACTAGCGGGACTGAGCACAGATACGCAGTATTTT
TRBV7-2,TRBJ2-2,.,.,CASSPRGRGASTGELFF,TGTGCCAGCAGCCCCCGCGGTAGGGGGGCGTCGACCGGGGAGCTGTTTTTT